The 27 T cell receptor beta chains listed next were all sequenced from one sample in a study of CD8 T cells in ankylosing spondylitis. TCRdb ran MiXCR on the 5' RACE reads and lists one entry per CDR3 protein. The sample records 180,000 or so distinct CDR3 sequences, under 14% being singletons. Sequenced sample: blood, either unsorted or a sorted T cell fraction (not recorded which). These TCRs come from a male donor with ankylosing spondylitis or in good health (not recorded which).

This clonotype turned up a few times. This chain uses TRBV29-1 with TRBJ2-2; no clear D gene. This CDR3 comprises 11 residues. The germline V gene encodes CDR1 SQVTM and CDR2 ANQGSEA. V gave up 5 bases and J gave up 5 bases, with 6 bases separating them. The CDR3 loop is CSVLVTGELFF. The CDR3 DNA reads TGCAGCGTTTTGGTAACCGGGGAGCTGTTTTTT.

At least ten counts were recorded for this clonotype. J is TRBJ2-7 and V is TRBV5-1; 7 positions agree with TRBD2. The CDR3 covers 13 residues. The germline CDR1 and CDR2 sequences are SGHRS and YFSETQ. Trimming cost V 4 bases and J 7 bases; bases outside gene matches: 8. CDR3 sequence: CASSLIGLGEQYF. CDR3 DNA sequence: TGCGCCAGCAGCCTGATCGGACTAGGTGAGCAGTACTTC.

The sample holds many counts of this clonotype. The CDR3, as DNA: TGTGCCATCAGTGAGGGAGCAGACCAGTACTTC. Translating gives CAISEGADQYF. The chain uses TRBV10-3 and TRBJ2-5, with D hard to call. The CDR3 contains 11 residues. The germline V and J ends were trimmed by 2 bases and 10 bases, with 8 bases remaining between them. The germline gives CDR1 ENHRY, CDR2 SYGVKD.

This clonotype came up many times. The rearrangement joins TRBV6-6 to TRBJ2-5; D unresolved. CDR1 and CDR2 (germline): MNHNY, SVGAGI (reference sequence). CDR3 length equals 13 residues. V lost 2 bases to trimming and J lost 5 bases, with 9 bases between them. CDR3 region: CASSYRHGETQYF. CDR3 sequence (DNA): TGTGCCAGCAGTTACCGACATGGGGAGACCCAGTACTTC.

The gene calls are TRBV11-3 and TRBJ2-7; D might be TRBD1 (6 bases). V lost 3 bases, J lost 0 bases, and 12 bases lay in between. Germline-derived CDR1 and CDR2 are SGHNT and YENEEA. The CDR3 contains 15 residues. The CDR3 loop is CASSFPKTGSYEQYF. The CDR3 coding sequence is TGTGCCAGCAGCTTCCCCAAGACAGGCTCCTACGAGCAGTACTTC.

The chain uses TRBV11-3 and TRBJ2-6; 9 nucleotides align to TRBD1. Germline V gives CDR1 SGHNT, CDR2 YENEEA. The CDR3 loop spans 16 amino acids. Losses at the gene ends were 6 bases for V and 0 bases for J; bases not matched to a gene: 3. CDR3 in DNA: TGTGCCAGCAGGGGACAGGGTATCTCTGGGGCCAACGTCCTGACTTTC. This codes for CASRGQGISGANVLTF.

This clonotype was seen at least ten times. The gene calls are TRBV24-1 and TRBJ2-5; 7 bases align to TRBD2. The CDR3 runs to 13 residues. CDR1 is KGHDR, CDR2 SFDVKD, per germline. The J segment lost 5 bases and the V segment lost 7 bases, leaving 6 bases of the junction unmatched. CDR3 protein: CATSPRGVETQYF. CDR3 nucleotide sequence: TGTGCCACCAGCCCCCGGGGGGTTGAGACCCAGTACTTC.

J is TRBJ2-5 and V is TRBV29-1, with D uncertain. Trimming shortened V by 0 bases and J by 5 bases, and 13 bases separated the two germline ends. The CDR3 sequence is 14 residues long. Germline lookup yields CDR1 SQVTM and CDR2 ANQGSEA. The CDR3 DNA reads TGCAGCGTTGAAGATATGGGTATTGGGGAGACCCAGTACTTC. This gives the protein CSVEDMGIGETQYF.

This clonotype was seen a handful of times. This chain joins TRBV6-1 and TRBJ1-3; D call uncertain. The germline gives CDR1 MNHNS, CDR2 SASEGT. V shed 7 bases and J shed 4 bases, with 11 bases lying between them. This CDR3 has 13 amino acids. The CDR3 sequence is CASNPRSGNTIYF. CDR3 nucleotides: TGTGCCAGCAATCCAAGGTCCGGAAACACCATATATTTT.

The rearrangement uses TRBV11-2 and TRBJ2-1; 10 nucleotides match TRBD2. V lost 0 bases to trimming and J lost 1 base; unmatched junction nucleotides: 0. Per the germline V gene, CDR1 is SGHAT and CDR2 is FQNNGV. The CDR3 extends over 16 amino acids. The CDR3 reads CASSLELAGSYNEQFF. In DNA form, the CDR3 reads TGTGCCAGCAGCTTAGAACTAGCGGGGTCCTACAATGAGCAGTTCTTC.

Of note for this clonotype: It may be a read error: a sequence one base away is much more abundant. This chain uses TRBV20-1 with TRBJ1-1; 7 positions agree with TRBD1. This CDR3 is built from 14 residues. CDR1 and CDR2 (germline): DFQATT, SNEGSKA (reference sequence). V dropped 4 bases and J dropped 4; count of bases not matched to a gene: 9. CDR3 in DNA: TGCAGTGCTACCGCGGAGACAGGGTTCACTGAAGCTTTCTTT. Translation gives CSATAETGFTEAFF.

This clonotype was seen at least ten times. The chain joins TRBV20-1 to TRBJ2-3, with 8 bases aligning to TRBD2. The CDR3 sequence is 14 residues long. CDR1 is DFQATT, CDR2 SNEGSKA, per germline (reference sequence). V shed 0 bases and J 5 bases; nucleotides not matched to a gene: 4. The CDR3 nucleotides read TGCAGTGCTAGAGATGCGGGAGGAATAGATACGCAGTATTTT. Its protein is CSARDAGGIDTQYF.

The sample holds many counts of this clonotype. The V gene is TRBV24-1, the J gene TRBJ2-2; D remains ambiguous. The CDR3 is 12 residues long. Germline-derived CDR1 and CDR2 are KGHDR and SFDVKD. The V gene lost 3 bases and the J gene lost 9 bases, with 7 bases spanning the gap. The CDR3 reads CATSDRGRELFF. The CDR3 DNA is TGTGCCACCAGTGATCGCGGCCGGGAGCTGTTTTTT.

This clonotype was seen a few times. The CDR3 nucleotides are TGTGCCACACGGGTTGGCGACGACGGTCAGCCCCAGCATTTT. Its translation is CATRVGDDGQPQHF. The V gene is TRBV12-3 or TRBV12-4, the J gene TRBJ1-5; D remains unclear. CDR3 length: 14 amino acids. Between the trimmed V and J ends, which lost 10 bases and 6 bases, there was a span of 19 bases.

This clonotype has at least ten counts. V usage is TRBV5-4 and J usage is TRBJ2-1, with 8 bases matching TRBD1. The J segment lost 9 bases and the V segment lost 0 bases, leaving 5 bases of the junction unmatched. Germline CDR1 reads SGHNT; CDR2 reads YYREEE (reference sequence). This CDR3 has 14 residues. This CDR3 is CASSLEQGALEQFF. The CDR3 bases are TGTGCCAGCAGCTTGGAGCAGGGGGCACTTGAGCAGTTCTTC.

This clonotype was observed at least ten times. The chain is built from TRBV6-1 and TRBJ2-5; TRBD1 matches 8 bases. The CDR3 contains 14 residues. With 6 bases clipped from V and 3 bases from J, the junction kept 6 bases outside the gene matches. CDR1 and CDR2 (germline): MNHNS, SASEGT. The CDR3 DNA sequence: TGTGCCAGCAGGCCTTACAGGGGGGAAGAGACCCAGTACTTC. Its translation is CASRPYRGEETQYF.

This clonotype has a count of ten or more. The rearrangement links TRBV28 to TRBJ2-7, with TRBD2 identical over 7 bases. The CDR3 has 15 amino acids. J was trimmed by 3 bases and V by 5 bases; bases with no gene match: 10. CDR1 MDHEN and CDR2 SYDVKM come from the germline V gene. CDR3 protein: CASSPSSGVVYEQYF. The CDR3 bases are TGTGCCAGCAGTCCGTCGAGCGGGGTGGTCTACGAGCAGTACTTC.

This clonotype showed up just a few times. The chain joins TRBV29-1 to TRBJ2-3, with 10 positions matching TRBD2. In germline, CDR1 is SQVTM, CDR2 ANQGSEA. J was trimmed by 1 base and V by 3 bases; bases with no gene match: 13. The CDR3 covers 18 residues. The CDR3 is CSVDLVGGLARRTDTQYF. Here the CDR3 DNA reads TGCAGCGTTGACCTTGTGGGGGGACTAGCGCGTCGCACAGATACGCAGTATTTT.

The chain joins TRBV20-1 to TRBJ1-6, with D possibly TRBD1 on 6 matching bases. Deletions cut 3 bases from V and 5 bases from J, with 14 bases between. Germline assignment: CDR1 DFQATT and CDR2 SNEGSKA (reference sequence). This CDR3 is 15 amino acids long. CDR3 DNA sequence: TGCAGTGCTAGGGCGGGGGGCGCGAATAATTCACCCCTCCACTTT. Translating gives CSARAGGANNSPLHF.

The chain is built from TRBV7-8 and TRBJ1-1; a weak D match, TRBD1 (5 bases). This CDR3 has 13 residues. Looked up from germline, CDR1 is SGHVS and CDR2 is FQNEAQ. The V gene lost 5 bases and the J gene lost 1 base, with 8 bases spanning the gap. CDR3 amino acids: CASSIDRNTEAFF. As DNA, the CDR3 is TGTGCCAGCAGCATCGACAGGAACACTGAAGCTTTCTTT. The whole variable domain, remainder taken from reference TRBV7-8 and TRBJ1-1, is GAGVSQSPRYKVAKRGQDVALRCDPISGHVSLFWYQQALGQGPEFLTYFQNEAQLDKSGLPSDRFFAERPEGSVSTLKIQRTQQEDSAVYLCASSIDRNTEAFFGQGTRLTVV.

CDR3 amino acids: CAISESGDSTGNTIYF. CDR3 sequence (DNA): TGTGCCATCAGTGAGTCGGGGGATTCCACTGGAAACACCATATATTTT. V usage is TRBV10-3 and J usage is TRBJ1-3, with a weak D call TRBD1 (5 bases). This CDR3 contains 16 residues. From germline, CDR1 is ENHRY and CDR2 SYGVKD. V lost 0 bases, J lost 2 bases, and 11 bases lay in between.

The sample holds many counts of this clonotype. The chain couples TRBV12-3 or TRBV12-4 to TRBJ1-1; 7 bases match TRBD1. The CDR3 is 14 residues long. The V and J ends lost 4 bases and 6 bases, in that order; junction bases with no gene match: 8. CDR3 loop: CASSWGQTGAEAFF. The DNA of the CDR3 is TGTGCCAGCAGTTGGGGACAGACTGGGGCTGAAGCTTTCTTT.

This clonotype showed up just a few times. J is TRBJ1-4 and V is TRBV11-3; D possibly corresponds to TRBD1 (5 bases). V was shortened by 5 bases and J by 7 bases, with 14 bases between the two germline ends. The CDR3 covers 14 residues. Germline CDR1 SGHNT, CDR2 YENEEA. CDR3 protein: CASSQGSYGEKLFF. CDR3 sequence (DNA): TGTGCCAGCAGCCAGGGATCATACGGTGAAAAACTGTTTTTT.

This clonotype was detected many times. The CDR3: CASSESGRAVRSSYNEQFF. Here the CDR3 DNA reads TGCGCCAGCAGTGAGTCGGGGAGGGCCGTAAGGAGCTCCTACAATGAGCAGTTCTTC. V usage is TRBV10-1 and J usage is TRBJ2-1; 7 bases map to TRBD2. Germline loops: CDR1 WNHNN, CDR2 SYGVQD (reference sequence). This CDR3 has 19 residues. V lost 0 bases, J lost 0 bases, and 11 bases stayed unmatched.

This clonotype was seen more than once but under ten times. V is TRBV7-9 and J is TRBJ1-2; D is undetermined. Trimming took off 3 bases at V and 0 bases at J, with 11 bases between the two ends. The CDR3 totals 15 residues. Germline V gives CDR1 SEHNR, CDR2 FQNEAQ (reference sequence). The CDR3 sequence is CASSFSADSNYGYTF. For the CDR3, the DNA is TGTGCCAGCAGCTTTTCGGCTGACTCTAACTATGGCTACACCTTC.

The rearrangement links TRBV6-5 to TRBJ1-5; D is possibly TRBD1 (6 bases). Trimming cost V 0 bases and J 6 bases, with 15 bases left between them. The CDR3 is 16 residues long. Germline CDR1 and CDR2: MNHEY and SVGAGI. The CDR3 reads CASSYSSGGPSQPQHF. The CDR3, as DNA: TGTGCCAGCAGTTACTCGAGCGGGGGGCCTAGTCAGCCCCAGCATTTT.

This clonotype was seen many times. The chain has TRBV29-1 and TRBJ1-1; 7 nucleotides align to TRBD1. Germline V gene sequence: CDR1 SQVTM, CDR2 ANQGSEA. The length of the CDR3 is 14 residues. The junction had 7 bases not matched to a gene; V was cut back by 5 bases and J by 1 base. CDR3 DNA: TGCAGCGTTCGCGAGACAGGGAAGAACACTGAAGCTTTCTTT. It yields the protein CSVRETGKNTEAFF.